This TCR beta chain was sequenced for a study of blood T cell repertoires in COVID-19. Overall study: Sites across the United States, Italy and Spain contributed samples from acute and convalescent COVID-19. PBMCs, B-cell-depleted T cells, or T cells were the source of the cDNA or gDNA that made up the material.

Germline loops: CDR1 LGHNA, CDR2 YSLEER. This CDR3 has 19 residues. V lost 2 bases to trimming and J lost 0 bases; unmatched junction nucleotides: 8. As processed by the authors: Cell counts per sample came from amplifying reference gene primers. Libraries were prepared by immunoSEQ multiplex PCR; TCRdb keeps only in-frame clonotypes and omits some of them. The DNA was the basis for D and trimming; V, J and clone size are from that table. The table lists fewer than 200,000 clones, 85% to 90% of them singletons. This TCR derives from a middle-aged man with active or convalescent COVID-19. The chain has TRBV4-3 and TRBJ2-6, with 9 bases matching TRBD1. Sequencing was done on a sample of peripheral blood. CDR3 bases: TGCGCCAGCAGCCAAACTCGGACAGGGGTATTCTCTGGGGCCAACGTCCTGACTTTC. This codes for CASSQTRTGVFSGANVLTF.